These 14 T cell receptor beta chains were all obtained from the same sample, sequenced in a study of cytomegalovirus exposure and HLA in healthy donors. Primers for the PCR totalled 60 Vbeta and 13 Jbeta. This table comes from immunoSEQ multiplex PCR, and its TCRdb copy is limited to in-frame clones, with some not included. The sample consists of roughly 180,000 clones, about 82% of them appearing once. The sample was PBMCs. All receptors derive from a woman aged 30 to 39 in good health and CMV-seronegative.

The chain uses TRBV4-3 and TRBJ2-3, with a tentative D call TRBD1 (5 bases). This CDR3 comprises 17 residues. Per germline, CDR1 LGHNA and CDR2 YSLEER. Trimming pared 0 bases from V and 1 base from J, leaving 14 bases between. The DNA of the CDR3 is TGCGCCAGCAGCCAAGATCCAGACAGTCAAGGCACAGATACGCAGTATTTT. Protein sequence: CASSQDPDSQGTDTQYF.

V gene TRBV5-6 combines with J gene TRBJ1-5; tentatively, D is TRBD1 (5 bases). This CDR3 contains 14 residues. V lost 0 bases to trimming and J lost 6 bases, with 10 bases between them. The germline V gene has CDR1 SGHDT and CDR2 YYEEEE. The CDR3 bases are TGTGCCAGCAGCTTGGCCTGGGGGGGTCAGCCCCAGCATTTT. Translation gives CASSLAWGGQPQHF.

The V call is TRBV10-1, the J call TRBJ2-1; 12 bases are shared with TRBD2. The CDR3 length is 14 residues. The germline gives CDR1 WNHNN, CDR2 SYGVQD (reference sequence). V dropped 5 bases and J dropped 7; count of bases not matched to a gene: 3. For the CDR3, the DNA is TGCGCCAGCAGTCAACTAGCGGGGGGAAATGAGCAGTTCTTC. This codes for CASSQLAGGNEQFF.

The chain combines TRBV27 with TRBJ2-7; TRBD1 agrees at 7 bases. Germline-derived CDR1 and CDR2 are MNHEY and SMNVEV (reference sequence). This CDR3 spans 14 amino acids. V shed 6 bases and J 6 bases; nucleotides not matched to a gene: 11. The CDR3 here is CASSSGDRVSEQYF. CDR3 DNA: TGTGCCAGCAGCTCCGGAGACAGGGTCTCCGAGCAGTACTTC.

The chain joins TRBV6-6 to TRBJ1-1, with D maybe TRBD1 (6 bases). The germline V gene has CDR1 MNHNY and CDR2 SVGAGI (reference sequence). CDR3 size: 13 residues. Trimming left V 8 bases short and J 2 bases short, with 12 bases between. DNA for the CDR3: TGTGCCAGCCGCTGGACAGCTAACACTGAAGCTTTCTTT. This encodes CASRWTANTEAFF.

The V and J genes are TRBV7-9 and TRBJ1-2, with D possibly being TRBD1 (5 bases). CDR1 SEHNR and CDR2 FQNEAQ come from the germline V gene (reference sequence). The CDR3 is 15 amino acids. The V end lost 4 bases, the J end lost 4 bases, and 16 bases lay between the germline ends. CDR3 loop: CASSSAQGAFYGYTF. The CDR3 DNA is TGTGCCAGCAGCTCGGCACAAGGGGCATTCTATGGCTACACCTTC.

V gene TRBV18 combines with J gene TRBJ1-2; D might be TRBD1 (6 bases). This CDR3 is built from 15 residues. V gave up 3 bases and J gave up 2 bases, with 13 bases separating them. The germline CDR1 and CDR2 sequences are KGHSH and LQKENI. CDR3 in DNA: TGTGCCAGCTCACCGAACGATGGACAGAACTATGGCTACACCTTC. Translated: CASSPNDGQNYGYTF.

The chain has TRBV6-5 and TRBJ2-7; a weak D match, TRBD1 (7 bases). This CDR3 contains 15 residues. The germline V gene has CDR1 MNHEY and CDR2 SVGAGI. Trimming cost V 5 bases and J 3 bases, with 17 bases left between them. The CDR3 DNA reads TGTGCCAGCAGTCCCTCGGCAGGGGGAGGCTACGAGCAGTACTTC. Translated, it gives CASSPSAGGGYEQYF.

This clone appeared a few times. The CDR3 here is CASSSQGNAFGNTIYF. DNA for the CDR3: TGTGCCAGCAGCTCACAGGGTAATGCATTCGGAAACACCATATATTTT. The V and J genes are TRBV7-6 and TRBJ1-3, with a weak D call TRBD1 (6 bases). The germline gives CDR1 SGHVS, CDR2 FNYEAQ. With 4 bases removed from V and 4 bases from J, the gap between germline ends came to 17 bases. The CDR3 is 16 residues long. The whole variable domain, remainder taken from reference TRBV7-6 and TRBJ1-3, is GAGVSQSPRYKVTKRGQDVALRCDPISGHVSLYWYRQALGQGPEFLTYFNYEAQQDKSGLPNDRFSAERPEGSISTLTIQRTEQRDSAMYRCASSSQGNAFGNTIYFGEGSWLTVV.

This sequence joins TRBV6-1 and TRBJ1-6, with D tentatively TRBD1 (6 bases). Germline V lookup: CDR1 MNHNS, CDR2 SASEGT. The CDR3 has 14 residues. The ends were cut back, 6 bases at V and 10 bases at J, with 16 bases in the middle. CDR3 region: CASSKQGVGSPLHF. The DNA of the CDR3 is TGTGCCAGCAGCAAACAGGGAGTAGGATCACCCCTCCACTTT.

This chain connects TRBV2 to TRBJ2-5; a weak D match, TRBD1 (6 bases). This CDR3 spans 14 amino acids. Trimming took 7 bases from V and 5 from J, leaving 17 bases between them. Per germline, CDR1 SNHLY and CDR2 FYNNEI. CDR3: CASIRQGLLETQYF. In DNA form, the CDR3 reads TGTGCCAGCATCCGGCAGGGGTTATTGGAGACCCAGTACTTC.

This clone was seen a single time. The rearrangement links TRBV5-1 to TRBJ1-6; no definite D call. The germline gives CDR1 SGHRS, CDR2 YFSETQ. The CDR3 sequence is 12 residues long. Trimming pared 4 bases from V and 14 bases from J, leaving 13 bases between. The CDR3 protein is CASSPDYLALHF. Here the CDR3 DNA reads TGCGCCAGCAGCCCCGACTACTTGGCCCTCCACTTT. Using reference TRBV5-1 and TRBJ1-6 for the parts outside the CDR3, the full variable domain is KAGVTQTPRYLIKTRGQQVTLSCSPISGHRSVSWYQQTPGQGLQFLFEYFSETQRNKGNFPGRFSGRQFSNSRSEMNVSTLELGDSALYLCASSPDYLALHFGNGTRLTVT.

The rearrangement links TRBV7-2 to TRBJ2-7, with 8 positions matching TRBD1. The V and J ends lost 1 base and 3 bases, in that order; junction bases with no gene match: 5. CDR3 length equals 15 residues. Germline lookup yields CDR1 SGHTA and CDR2 FQGNSA. In DNA form, the CDR3 reads TGTGCCAGCAGCTTAGTGCCAGGGGGCGGCTACGAGCAGTACTTC. Its translation is CASSLVPGGGYEQYF.

The rearrangement links TRBV5-1 to TRBJ2-3; tentatively, D is TRBD2 (7 bases). Looked up from germline, CDR1 is SGHRS and CDR2 is YFSETQ. With 2 bases removed from V and 5 bases from J, the gap between germline ends came to 15 bases. CDR3 size: 15 residues. In nucleotides, the CDR3 is TGCGCCAGCAGCTTCGCGGGGGCTTATGGAGATACGCAGTATTTT. Residues: CASSFAGAYGDTQYF.